These T cell receptor beta chains were read from a single sample in a study of blood T cells in healthy people across ages. TCRdb reprocessed the 5' RACE reads with MiXCR, giving one entry per CDR3 protein. The repertoire has around 1,700,000 distinct CDR3 sequences, roughly 28% of them found once; the top ten carry 7.7%. Sample: blood. The receptors derive from a woman in her 30s in good health. The CDR3 runs from the conserved cysteine through the conserved F or W.

v_call	cdr3_aa
TRBV27	CASSRSGTGGLEVFF
TRBV29-1	CSVGLGRMDWGEKLFF
TRBV5-5	CASNNAPGTQETQYF
TRBV28	CASSLTGTSSQPQHF
TRBV4-1	CASSQDREEGTYERYF
TRBV7-2	CASSFSLLQPQHF
TRBV3-1	CASSQAYSNTGNEQFF
TRBV20-1	CSALTGTESYEQYF
TRBV7-6	CASNLAVPGKTGNTIYF
TRBV20-1	CSARGEGGPNNEQFF
TRBV7-2	CASSSRVTGALCNEQYF
TRBV15	CATSRKGGRVYEQYF
TRBV29-1	CSARWGGGEQYF
TRBV7-9	CASSLAVSLYQETQYF
TRBV20-1	CSAHDSGGSRGYTF
TRBV10-3	CAISDEGYGKETQYF
TRBV5-1	CASSRGGADGGELFF
TRBV12-3/TRBV12-4	CASREGLAGVSGANVLTF
TRBV14	CASSQTGLTYEQYF
TRBV6-2/TRBV6-3	CASSSRSGTNTGELFF
TRBV2	CASSRGGANYNEQFF
TRBV7-6	CASTRGVEGTEAFF